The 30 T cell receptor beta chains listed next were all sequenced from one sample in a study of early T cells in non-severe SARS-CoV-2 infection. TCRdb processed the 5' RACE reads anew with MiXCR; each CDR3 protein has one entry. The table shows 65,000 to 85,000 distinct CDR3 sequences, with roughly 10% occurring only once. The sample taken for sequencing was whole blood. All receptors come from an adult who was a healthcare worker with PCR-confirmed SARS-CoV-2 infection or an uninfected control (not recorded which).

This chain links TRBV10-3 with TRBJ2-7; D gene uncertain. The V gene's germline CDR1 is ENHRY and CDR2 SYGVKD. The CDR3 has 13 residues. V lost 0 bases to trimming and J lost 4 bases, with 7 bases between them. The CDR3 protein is CAISESDTYEQYF. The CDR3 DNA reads TGTGCCATCAGTGAGTCGGATACTTACGAGCAGTACTTC.

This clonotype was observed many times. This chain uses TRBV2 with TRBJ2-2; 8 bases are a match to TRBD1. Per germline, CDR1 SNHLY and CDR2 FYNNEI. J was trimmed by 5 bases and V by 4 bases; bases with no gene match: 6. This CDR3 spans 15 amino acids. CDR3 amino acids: CASSGHRGKTGELFF. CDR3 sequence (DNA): TGTGCCAGCAGTGGTCACAGGGGGAAAACCGGGGAGCTGTTTTTT.

The CDR3 sequence: CATSDFGSTTNTGELFF. In DNA, the CDR3 is TGTGCCACCAGTGATTTCGGCAGTACAACGAACACCGGGGAGCTGTTTTTT. This sequence joins TRBV24-1 and TRBJ2-2, with unresolved D. There are 17 residues in the CDR3. Looked up from germline, CDR1 is KGHDR and CDR2 is SFDVKD. The V end lost 1 base, the J end lost 0 bases, and 11 bases lay between the germline ends.

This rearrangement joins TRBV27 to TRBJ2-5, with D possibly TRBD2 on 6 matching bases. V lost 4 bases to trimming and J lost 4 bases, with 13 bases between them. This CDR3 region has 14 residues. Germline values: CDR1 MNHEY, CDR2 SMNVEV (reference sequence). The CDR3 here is CASSYLNGRETQYF. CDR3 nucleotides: TGTGCCAGCAGTTATCTGAACGGGAGAGAGACCCAGTACTTC.

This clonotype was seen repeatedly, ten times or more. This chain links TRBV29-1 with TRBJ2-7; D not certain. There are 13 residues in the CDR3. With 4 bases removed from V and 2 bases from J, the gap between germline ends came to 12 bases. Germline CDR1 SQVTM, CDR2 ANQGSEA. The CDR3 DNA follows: TGCAGCGTTGGGGATGAGGTCCCCTACGAGCAGTACTTC. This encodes CSVGDEVPYEQYF.

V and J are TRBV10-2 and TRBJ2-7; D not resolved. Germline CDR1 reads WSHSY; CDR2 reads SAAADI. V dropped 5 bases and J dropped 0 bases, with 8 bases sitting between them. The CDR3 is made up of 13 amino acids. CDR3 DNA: TGCGCCAGCAGTCTGACGGACTCCTACGAGCAGTACTTC. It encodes CASSLTDSYEQYF.

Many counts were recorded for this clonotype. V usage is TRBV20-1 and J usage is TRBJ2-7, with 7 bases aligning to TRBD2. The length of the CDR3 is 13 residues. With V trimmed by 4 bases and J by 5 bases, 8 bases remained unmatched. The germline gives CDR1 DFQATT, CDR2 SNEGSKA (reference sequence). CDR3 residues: CSAMGGGANEQYF. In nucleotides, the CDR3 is TGCAGTGCTATGGGGGGAGGGGCGAACGAGCAGTACTTC.

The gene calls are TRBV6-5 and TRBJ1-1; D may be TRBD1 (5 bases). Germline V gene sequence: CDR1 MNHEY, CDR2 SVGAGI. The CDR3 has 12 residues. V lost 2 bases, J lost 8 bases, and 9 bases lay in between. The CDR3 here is CASSYGEGEAFF. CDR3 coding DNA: TGTGCCAGCAGTTACGGGGAGGGGGAAGCTTTCTTT.

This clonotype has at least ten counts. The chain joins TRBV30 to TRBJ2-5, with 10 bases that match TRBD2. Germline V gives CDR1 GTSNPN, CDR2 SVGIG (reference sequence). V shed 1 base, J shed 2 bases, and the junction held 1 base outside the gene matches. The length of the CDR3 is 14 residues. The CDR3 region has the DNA TGTGCCTGGAGTGGAGCGGGGGGGCAAGAGACCCAGTACTTC. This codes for CAWSGAGGQETQYF.

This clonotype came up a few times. The CDR3 loop reads CASRTTGGLSGANVLTF. The DNA for the CDR3 is TGCGCCAGCCGCACGACAGGGGGCTTATCTGGGGCCAACGTCCTGACTTTC. The chain recombines TRBV4-1 with TRBJ2-6; 10 bases line up with TRBD1. This CDR3 has 17 residues. V lost 8 bases and J lost 1; bases outside the gene matches: 8. Germline CDR1 and CDR2: MGHRA and YSYEKL.

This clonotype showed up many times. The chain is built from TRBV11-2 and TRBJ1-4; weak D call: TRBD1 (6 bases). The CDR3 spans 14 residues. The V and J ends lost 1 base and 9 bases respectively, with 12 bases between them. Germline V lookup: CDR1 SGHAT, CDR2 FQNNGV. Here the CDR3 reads CASSLAGARKKLFF. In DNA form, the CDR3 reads TGTGCCAGCAGCTTAGCAGGGGCGAGGAAAAAACTGTTTTTT.

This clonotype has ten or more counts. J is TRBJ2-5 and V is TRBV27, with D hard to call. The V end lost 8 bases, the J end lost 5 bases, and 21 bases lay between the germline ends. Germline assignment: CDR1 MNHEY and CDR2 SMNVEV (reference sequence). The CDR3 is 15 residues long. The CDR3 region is CASAEEEGIGETQYF. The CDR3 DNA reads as TGTGCCAGCGCCGAGGAAGAAGGGATCGGGGAGACCCAGTACTTC.

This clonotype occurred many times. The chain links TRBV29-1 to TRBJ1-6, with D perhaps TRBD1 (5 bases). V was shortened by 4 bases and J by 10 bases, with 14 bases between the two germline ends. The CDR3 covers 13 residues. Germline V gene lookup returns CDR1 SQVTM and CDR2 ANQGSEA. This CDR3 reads CSVVTGDGSPLHF. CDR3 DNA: TGCAGCGTTGTAACGGGGGATGGGTCACCCCTCCACTTT.

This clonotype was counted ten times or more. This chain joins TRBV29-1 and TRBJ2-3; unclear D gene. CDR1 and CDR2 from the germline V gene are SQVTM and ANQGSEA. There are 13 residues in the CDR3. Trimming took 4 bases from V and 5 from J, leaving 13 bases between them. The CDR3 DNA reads TGCAGCGTTGTGGTAGGGCCCTTAGATACGCAGTATTTT. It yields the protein CSVVVGPLDTQYF.

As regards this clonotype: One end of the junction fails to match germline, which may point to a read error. CDR3 amino acids: CASSPRGLAGGQAKNIQHF. The CDR3 bases are TGTGCCAGCTCACCACGGGGACTAGCGGGAGGCCAAGCCAAAAACATTCAGCACTTC. This rearrangement joins TRBV18 to TRBJ2-4, with 15 positions matching TRBD2. This CDR3 comprises 19 residues. Germline V gives CDR1 KGHSH, CDR2 LQKENI.

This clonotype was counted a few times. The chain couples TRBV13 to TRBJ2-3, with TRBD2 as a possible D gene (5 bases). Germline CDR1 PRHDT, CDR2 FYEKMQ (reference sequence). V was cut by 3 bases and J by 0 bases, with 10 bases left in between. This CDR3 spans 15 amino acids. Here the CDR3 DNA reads TGTGCCAGCAGCTTTATGGGGAGTAGCACAGATACGCAGTATTTT. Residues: CASSFMGSSTDTQYF.

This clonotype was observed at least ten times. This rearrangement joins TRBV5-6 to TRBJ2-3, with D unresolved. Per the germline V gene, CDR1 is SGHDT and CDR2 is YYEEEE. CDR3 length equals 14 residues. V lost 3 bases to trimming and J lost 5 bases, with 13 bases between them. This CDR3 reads CASSSVAGVDTQYF. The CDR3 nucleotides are TGTGCCAGCAGCTCGGTCGCTGGCGTAGATACGCAGTATTTT. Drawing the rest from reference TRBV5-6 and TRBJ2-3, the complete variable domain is DAGVTQSPTHLIKTRGQQVTLRCSPKSGHDTVSWYQQALGQGPQFIFQYYEEEERQRGNFPDRFSGHQFPNYSSELNVNALLLGDSALYLCASSSVAGVDTQYFGPGTRLTVL.

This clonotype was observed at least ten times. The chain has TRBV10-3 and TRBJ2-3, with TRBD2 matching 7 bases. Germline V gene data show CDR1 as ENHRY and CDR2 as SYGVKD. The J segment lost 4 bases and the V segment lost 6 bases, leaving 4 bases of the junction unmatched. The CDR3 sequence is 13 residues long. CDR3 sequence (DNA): TGTGCCATCAGCCGCGGGAGATCAGATACGCAGTATTTT. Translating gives CAISRGRSDTQYF.

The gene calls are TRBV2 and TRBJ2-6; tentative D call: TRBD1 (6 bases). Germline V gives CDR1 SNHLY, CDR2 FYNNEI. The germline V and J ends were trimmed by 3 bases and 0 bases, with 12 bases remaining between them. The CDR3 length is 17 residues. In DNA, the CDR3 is TGTGCCAGCAGTGACAACAGGGTCACCTCTGGGGCCAACGTCCTGACTTTC. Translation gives CASSDNRVTSGANVLTF.

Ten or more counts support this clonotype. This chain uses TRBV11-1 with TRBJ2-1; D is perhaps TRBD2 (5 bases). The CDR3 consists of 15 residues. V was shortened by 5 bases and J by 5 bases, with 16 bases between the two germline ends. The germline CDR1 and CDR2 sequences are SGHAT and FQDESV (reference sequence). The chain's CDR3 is CASSLSGPPDNEQFF. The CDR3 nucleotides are TGTGCCAGCAGCCTGAGCGGACCCCCGGACAATGAGCAGTTCTTC. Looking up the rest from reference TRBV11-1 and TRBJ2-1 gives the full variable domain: EAEVAQSPRYKITEKSQAVAFWCDPISGHATLYWYRQILGQGPELLVQFQDESVVDDSQLPKDRFSAERLKGVDSTLKIQPAELGDSAMYLCASSLSGPPDNEQFFGPGTRLTVL.

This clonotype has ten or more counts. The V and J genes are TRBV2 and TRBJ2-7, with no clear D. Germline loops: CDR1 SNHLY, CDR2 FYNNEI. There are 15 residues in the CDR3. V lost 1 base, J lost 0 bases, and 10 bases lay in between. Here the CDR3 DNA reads TGTGCCAGCAGTGAAGGCTACTTAAGCTCCTACGAGCAGTACTTC. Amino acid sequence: CASSEGYLSSYEQYF.

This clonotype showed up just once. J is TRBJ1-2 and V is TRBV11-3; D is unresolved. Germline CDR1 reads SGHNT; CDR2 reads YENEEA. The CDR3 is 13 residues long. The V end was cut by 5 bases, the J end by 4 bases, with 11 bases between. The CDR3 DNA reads TGTGCCAGCAGCAAACCGTGGACCTATGGCTACACCTTC. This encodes CASSKPWTYGYTF.

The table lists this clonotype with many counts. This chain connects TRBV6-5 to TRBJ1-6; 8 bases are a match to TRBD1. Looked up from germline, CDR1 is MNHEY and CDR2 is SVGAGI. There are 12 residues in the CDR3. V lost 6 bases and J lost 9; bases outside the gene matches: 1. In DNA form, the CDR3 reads TGTGCCAGCAGGCAGGGGGCTTCACCCCTCCACTTT. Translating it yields CASRQGASPLHF.

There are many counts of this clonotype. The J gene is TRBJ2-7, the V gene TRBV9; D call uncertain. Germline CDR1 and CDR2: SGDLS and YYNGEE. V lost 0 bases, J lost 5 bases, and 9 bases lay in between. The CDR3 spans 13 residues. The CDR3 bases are TGTGCCAGCAGCGTAGCTCCTACCGACGAGCAGTACTTC. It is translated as CASSVAPTDEQYF.

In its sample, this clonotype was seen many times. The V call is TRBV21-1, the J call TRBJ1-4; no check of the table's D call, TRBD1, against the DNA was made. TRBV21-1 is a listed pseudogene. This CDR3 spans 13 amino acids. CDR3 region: CASSNPPDEKLFF. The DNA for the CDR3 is TGTGCCAGCAGCAATCCCCCCGATGAAAAACTGTTTTTT.

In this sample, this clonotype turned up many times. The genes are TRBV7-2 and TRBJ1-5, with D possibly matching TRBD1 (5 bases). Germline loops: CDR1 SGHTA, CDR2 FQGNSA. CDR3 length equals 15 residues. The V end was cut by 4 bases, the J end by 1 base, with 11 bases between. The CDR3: CASSSSTVSNQPQHF. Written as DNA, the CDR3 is TGTGCCAGCAGCTCCTCGACAGTGAGCAATCAGCCCCAGCATTTT.

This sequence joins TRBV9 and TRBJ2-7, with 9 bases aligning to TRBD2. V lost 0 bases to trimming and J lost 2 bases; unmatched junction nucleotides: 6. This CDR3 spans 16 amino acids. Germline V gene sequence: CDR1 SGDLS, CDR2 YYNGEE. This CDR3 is CASSVGLAAMTYEQYF. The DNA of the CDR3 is TGTGCCAGCAGCGTAGGACTAGCGGCAATGACCTACGAGCAGTACTTC. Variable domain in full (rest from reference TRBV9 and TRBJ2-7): DSGVTQTPKHLITATGQRVTLRCSPRSGDLSVYWYQQSLDQGLQFLIQYYNGEERAKGNILERFSAQQFPDLHSELNLSSLELGDSALYFCASSVGLAAMTYEQYFGPGTRLTVT.

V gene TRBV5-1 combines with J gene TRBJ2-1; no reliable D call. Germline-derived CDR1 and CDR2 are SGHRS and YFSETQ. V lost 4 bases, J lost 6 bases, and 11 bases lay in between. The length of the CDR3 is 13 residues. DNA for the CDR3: TGCGCCAGCAGCCCGGATCCGGGCAATGAGCAGTTCTTC. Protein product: CASSPDPGNEQFF.

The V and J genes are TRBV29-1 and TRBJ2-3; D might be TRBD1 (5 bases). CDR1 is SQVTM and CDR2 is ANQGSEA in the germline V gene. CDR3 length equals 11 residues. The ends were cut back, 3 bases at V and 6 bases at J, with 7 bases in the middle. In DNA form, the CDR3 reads TGCAGCGTTGATGGGGCGGATACGCAGTATTTT. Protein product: CSVDGADTQYF.

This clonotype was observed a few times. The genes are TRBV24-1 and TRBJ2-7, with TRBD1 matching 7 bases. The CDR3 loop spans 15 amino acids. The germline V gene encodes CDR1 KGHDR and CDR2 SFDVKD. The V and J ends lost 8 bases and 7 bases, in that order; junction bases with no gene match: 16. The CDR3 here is CATISDRESSGEQYF. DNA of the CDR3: TGTGCCACCATAAGTGACAGGGAATCTTCTGGGGAGCAGTACTTC.